Presented here are 5 T cell receptor beta chains from one specimen sequenced in a study of T-cell reconstitution after alpha-beta-depleted transplantation in children. Researchers prepared the TCRbeta library using unique molecular identifiers, the study reports. TCRdb redid the calling of the PCR reads with MiXCR, one entry per CDR3 protein. The sample includes 490,000 or so distinct CDR3 sequences, about 10% of them seen just once. Sequencing used PBMCs, obtained before TCRalphabeta/CD19-depleted stem cell transplant. The receptors stem from a child younger than 10 with inherited bone marrow failure, due to receive a stem cell transplant.

This clonotype was seen many times. This rearrangement joins TRBV12-3 or TRBV12-4 to TRBJ1-2; D not certain. The CDR3 consists of 15 residues. V was pared by 3 bases and J by 6 bases, with 17 bases between. The CDR3 bases are TGTGCCAGCAGTTTTGGGTTGTCGAGGGTCGATGGCTACACCTTC. It yields the protein CASSFGLSRVDGYTF.

There are many counts of this clonotype. V is TRBV29-1 and J is TRBJ2-1; no definite D call. Germline V gene data show CDR1 as SQVTM and CDR2 as ANQGSEA. Trimming stripped 5 bases from V and 9 bases from J, with 11 bases between. The CDR3 runs to 11 residues. The DNA of the CDR3 is TGCAGCGTTTCCCCCCTCGCTGAGCAGTTCTTC. It specifies CSVSPLAEQFF.

There are many counts of this clonotype. The chain recombines TRBV20-1 with TRBJ1-5; D uncertain. The V gene's germline CDR1 is DFQATT and CDR2 SNEGSKA (reference sequence). The CDR3 sequence is 15 residues long. The ends were cut back, 4 bases at V and 2 bases at J, with 15 bases in the middle. In DNA form, the CDR3 reads TGCAGTGCTACACAACTCGGACCGGGCAATCAGCCCCAGCATTTT. As protein: CSATQLGPGNQPQHF.

Many counts were recorded for this clonotype. CDR3 protein: CASSSEVGEKLFF. Here the CDR3 DNA reads TGTGCCAGCAGCTCCGAGGTGGGGGAAAAACTGTTTTTT. V and J are TRBV7-9 and TRBJ1-4, with unresolved D. The CDR3 is 13 amino acids. V dropped 4 bases and J dropped 8 bases, with 11 bases sitting between them. CDR1 is SEHNR, CDR2 FQNEAQ, per germline (reference sequence).

The table lists this clonotype with many counts. The CDR3 DNA sequence: TGTGTCAAACTGAGAGGGACAGGGCGCCAAGAGACCCAGTACTTC. It yields the protein CVKLRGTGRQETQYF. The chain couples TRBV25-1 to TRBJ2-5, with 9 positions matching TRBD1. There are 15 residues in the CDR3. Germline values: CDR1 MGHDK, CDR2 SYGVNS.